This TCR beta chain is from a study of metastatic and nonmetastatic thyroid tumors (dated by TCRdb to about 2020). The study in broad terms: The researchers compared repertoires between peripheral blood samples and tumor or nodule tissue samples from patients with malignant or benign thyroid disease. Study-wide conclusions, independent of this receptor: In both blood and tumor samples, malignant tumors were reported to have significantly higher TCR beta diversity than benign nodules.

Libraries were made using PCR. The reads were generated on an Illumina HiSeq 4000. High-throughput sequencing was used to profile the CDR3 region of the TCR beta-chain in every patient. In the original analysis: The researchers built a classifier to tell apart papillary thyroid cancer patients with distant metastasis, based on CDR3 differences among clinicopathological groups. The Shannon index was used to assess repertoire diversity, and the Morisita-Horn index was used to assess tumor-blood repertoire similarity. Starting from the raw public reads, TCRdb applied fastp trimming at Q25, assembled clones with MiXCR and retained in-frame beta chains. TCRdb, not the authors, supplied the V and J calls. The sample data list about 12,000 clones, and approximately 30% of these were observed just once. The ten largest make up approximately 15% of the sample. The CDR3 starts with the cysteine, ends with the phenylalanine, and has 13 residues. Of the read, only the CDR3 DNA is kept; its 39 bases are in frame from base 1. The V end loses 2 bases and the J end loses 8 bases, and a stretch of 10 bases separates them. CDR1 and CDR2 (SGHRS, YFSETQ) derive from the germline V gene.

Before undergoing thyroid surgery, none of the patients had been given any kind of treatment. Using T-cell receptor beta sequencing, the study looked back at clinical samples from patients collected from about 2011 to 2019. With respect to this clone: Its antigen specificity is not known. No much larger clone exists at a distance of one base, and base qualities are not known.

This receptor was identified in a male donor with papillary thyroid cancer or a benign thyroid nodule (not recorded which). Some clones in this sample may be carry-over from other donors' samples. The rearrangement joined TRBV5-1 to TRBJ1-4; the D gene identity is not certain. The sequencing input was tumor tissue. In nucleotide form, the sequence is TGCGCCAGCAGCTTAGGGCAGAAGGAAAAACTGTTTTTT. This encodes CASSLGQKEKLFF.